Presented here are 24 T cell receptor beta chains from one specimen sequenced in a study of cytomegalovirus exposure and HLA in healthy donors. Amplification used 60 Vbeta primers and 13 Jbeta primers. TCRdb's copy holds only in-frame clones and misses some; the assay was immunoSEQ multiplex PCR. The table lists about 43,000 clones, over 55% of them singletons. What was sequenced was PBMCs. These TCRs come from a man between 60 and 75 years old in good health and CMV-seropositive.

The gene calls are TRBV6-1 and TRBJ1-5, with 11 bases that match TRBD1. The V gene's germline CDR1 is MNHNS and CDR2 SASEGT. Trimming at V came to 7 bases and at J to 5 bases, leaving 7 bases not matched to a gene. There are 15 residues in the CDR3. DNA for the CDR3: TGTGCCAGCAAGACAGGACAGGGGGCGTATCAGCCCCAGCATTTT. Its protein product is CASKTGQGAYQPQHF.

The rearrangement links TRBV6-5 to TRBJ1-1; D not resolved. Per germline, CDR1 MNHEY and CDR2 SVGAGI. This CDR3 contains 12 residues. Trimming stripped 4 bases from V and 7 bases from J, with 10 bases between. This CDR3 reads CASSSPPGEAFF. The CDR3 DNA reads TGTGCCAGCAGTTCCCCTCCCGGTGAAGCTTTCTTT.

This clone came up a few times. The V gene is TRBV14, the J gene TRBJ2-3; 8 bases match TRBD1. The CDR3 is made up of 12 amino acids. CDR1 is SGHDN, CDR2 FVKESK, per germline. V lost 1 base, J lost 11 bases, and 2 bases stayed unmatched. Here the CDR3 DNA reads TGTGCCAGCAGCCAAGCTGGGACAGGGCAGTATTTT. Translating it yields CASSQAGTGQYF.

The chain joins TRBV5-6 to TRBJ2-1; D not resolved. V gave up 7 bases and J gave up 4 bases, with 18 bases separating them. The germline V gene encodes CDR1 SGHDT and CDR2 YYEEEE. The CDR3 contains 15 residues. CDR3 nucleotide sequence: TGTGCCAGCTCTCCCCAGGTGGCATCATACAATGAGCAGTTCTTC. Amino acids: CASSPQVASYNEQFF.

About this clone itself: The sample holds other DNA sequences that translate to the same CDR3. V and J are TRBV5-6 and TRBJ2-7, with TRBD1 matching over 7 bases. The trim removed 1 base at V and 3 bases at J, leaving 4 bases unmatched. The CDR3 runs to 14 residues. Germline V gene data show CDR1 as SGHDT and CDR2 as YYEEEE. As DNA, the CDR3 is TGTGCCAGCAGCTTGTGGCAGGGGGTCTACGAGCAGTACTTC. It encodes CASSLWQGVYEQYF.

The CDR3 bases are TGTGCCAGCAGGGGGACTAGCAATCCGATTGGGGATGAGCAGTTCTTC. Its protein product is CASRGTSNPIGDEQFF. V and J are TRBV2 and TRBJ2-1; 9 positions match TRBD2. Germline loops: CDR1 SNHLY, CDR2 FYNNEI. The CDR3 totals 16 residues. The V and J ends lost 6 bases and 8 bases, in that order; junction bases with no gene match: 14.

The V gene is TRBV14, the J gene TRBJ1-4; 8 bases line up with TRBD1. V lost 4 bases to trimming and J lost 8 bases; unmatched junction nucleotides: 9. The CDR3 totals 15 residues. The germline CDR1 and CDR2 sequences are SGHDN and FVKESK. The DNA of the CDR3 is TGTGCCAGCAGCCTAATGACAGGGGATGGGGAAAAACTGTTTTTT. It translates to CASSLMTGDGEKLFF. Variable domain in full (rest from reference TRBV14 and TRBJ1-4): EAGVTQFPSHSVIEKGQTVTLRCDPISGHDNLYWYRRVMGKEIKFLLHFVKESKQDESGMPNNRFLAERTGGTYSTLKVQPAELEDSGVYFCASSLMTGDGEKLFFGSGTQLSVL.

A few counts support this clone. CDR3 amino acids: CASSQVSFRTGRFKNTGELFF. The CDR3 DNA sequence: TGCGCCAGCAGCCAAGTGAGTTTTCGGACAGGACGTTTTAAGAACACCGGGGAGCTGTTTTTT. V is TRBV4-1 and J is TRBJ2-2; TRBD1 aligns across 7 bases. Germline V gene lookup returns CDR1 MGHRA and CDR2 YSYEKL. The CDR3 has 21 amino acids. V dropped 1 base and J dropped 1; count of bases not matched to a gene: 18.

This rearrangement joins TRBV28 to TRBJ2-7; 8 bases are a match to TRBD2. Germline V gene sequence: CDR1 MDHEN, CDR2 SYDVKM. V lost 10 bases, J lost 2 bases, and 7 bases stayed unmatched. The CDR3 is 13 residues long. CDR3 coding DNA: TGTGCCACGACTAGCGAGGGAGCCTACGAGCAGTACTTC. This translates into CATTSEGAYEQYF.

This chain joins TRBV9 and TRBJ2-3; D is perhaps TRBD2 (5 bases). Trimming left V 1 base short and J 2 bases short, with 8 bases between. CDR1 is SGDLS, CDR2 YYNGEE, per germline. This CDR3 has 14 amino acids. The CDR3 nucleotides are TGTGCCAGCAGCGTACGGGAATTCACAGATACGCAGTATTTT. The encoded protein is CASSVREFTDTQYF.

This clone has only a few counts. The chain combines TRBV6-1 with TRBJ1-3, with D possibly TRBD1 on 6 matching bases. V shed 3 bases and J shed 2 bases, with 8 bases lying between them. In germline, CDR1 is MNHNS, CDR2 SASEGT. CDR3 length: 14 residues. The CDR3 here is CASSDGTTGNTIYF. For the CDR3, the DNA is TGTGCCAGCAGTGACGGGACAACTGGAAACACCATATATTTT.

The chain couples TRBV5-5 to TRBJ2-7; D might be TRBD1 (6 bases). The CDR3 is 15 residues long. Germline V gene sequence: CDR1 SGHKS, CDR2 YYEKEE (reference sequence). Trimming pared 3 bases from V and 6 bases from J, leaving 19 bases between. In DNA form, the CDR3 reads TGTGCCAGCAGCTGGACAGCCTTTGGGGACCGCGAGCAGTACTTC. It is translated as CASSWTAFGDREQYF. The variable domain in full, with the rest retrieved from reference TRBV5-5 and TRBJ2-7, is DAGVTQSPTHLIKTRGQQVTLRCSPISGHKSVSWYQQVLGQGPQFIFQYYEKEERGRGNFPDRFSARQFPNYSSELNVNALLLGDSALYLCASSWTAFGDREQYFGPGTRLTVT.

The rearrangement uses TRBV7-9 and TRBJ2-3; D gene uncertain. The V end was cut by 5 bases, the J end by 6 bases, with 27 bases between. CDR3 length equals 18 residues. Germline CDR1 SEHNR, CDR2 FQNEAQ (reference sequence). This chain's CDR3 is CASSPPDPRVVREDTQYF. The CDR3 coding sequence is TGTGCCAGCAGCCCTCCCGACCCCCGGGTCGTGCGCGAGGATACGCAGTATTTT.

This chain joins TRBV29-1 and TRBJ1-4, with TRBD1 identical over 9 bases. Losses at the gene ends were 6 bases for V and 7 bases for J; bases not matched to a gene: 6. Germline values: CDR1 SQVTM, CDR2 ANQGSEA. This CDR3 is built from 13 residues. The chain's CDR3 is CSVAGTGSEKLFF. CDR3 coding DNA: TGCAGCGTGGCCGGGACAGGGTCTGAAAAACTGTTTTTT.

The genes are TRBV18 and TRBJ1-1, with 9 bases aligning to TRBD1. The CDR3 runs to 15 residues. Germline CDR1 is KGHSH and CDR2 is LQKENI. V lost 1 base to trimming and J lost 4 bases; unmatched junction nucleotides: 4. The CDR3 DNA is TGTGCCAGCTCACCACGGGACAGGGTTGCCACTGAAGCTTTCTTT. Translation: CASSPRDRVATEAFF.

This clone was found a few times. The chain recombines TRBV4-3 with TRBJ1-6, with 9 bases fitting TRBD1. The junction had 6 bases not matched to a gene; V was cut back by 3 bases and J by 9 bases. This CDR3 is 15 amino acids long. The germline gives CDR1 LGHNA, CDR2 YSLEER. The CDR3: CASSQSGTGLSPLHF. CDR3 DNA sequence: TGCGCCAGCAGCCAGTCCGGGACAGGGCTTTCACCCCTCCACTTT.

This chain uses TRBV7-9 with TRBJ2-7, with 9 bases aligning to TRBD1. Germline trimming cut 1 base from V and 7 bases from J; bases unmatched to any gene: 8. Germline loops: CDR1 SEHNR, CDR2 FQNEAQ (reference sequence). The CDR3 totals 15 residues. Here the CDR3 DNA reads TGTGCCAGCAGCTTAGAGTTGGGACAGGGTGGGGAGCAGTACTTC. Its translation is CASSLELGQGGEQYF.

V usage is TRBV14 and J usage is TRBJ1-1, with 7 positions matching TRBD1. The V and J ends lost 3 bases and 6 bases, in that order; junction bases with no gene match: 7. The CDR3 runs to 14 residues. Germline V CDR1 and CDR2: SGHDN, FVKESK. Here the CDR3 reads CASSHGTVTAEAFF. CDR3 bases: TGTGCCAGCAGCCACGGGACAGTCACCGCTGAAGCTTTCTTT.

This sequence joins TRBV10-3 and TRBJ2-1; 7 nucleotides agree with TRBD1. V dropped 0 bases and J dropped 5; count of bases not matched to a gene: 4. There are 15 residues in the CDR3. The germline CDR1 and CDR2 sequences are ENHRY and SYGVKD. The DNA for the CDR3 is TGTGCCATCAGTGAGTCGGGACAGCAGAACAATGAGCAGTTCTTC. As protein: CAISESGQQNNEQFF.

This chain uses TRBV6-5 with TRBJ2-7; 7 nucleotides match TRBD2. Unmatched junction bases numbered 12, after V lost 10 bases and J lost 3 bases. Germline V gene data show CDR1 as MNHEY and CDR2 as SVGAGI. The CDR3 length is 14 residues. CDR3 DNA sequence: TGTGCCACCGGCTCGGCGGGAGAGGGCTACGAGCAGTACTTC. As protein: CATGSAGEGYEQYF.

This chain connects TRBV9 to TRBJ2-7; D possibly corresponds to TRBD2 (5 bases). CDR3 size: 14 residues. The ends were cut back, 0 bases at V and 2 bases at J, with 9 bases in the middle. Per the germline V gene, CDR1 is SGDLS and CDR2 is YYNGEE. This chain's CDR3 is CASSVGDGAYEQYF. DNA for the CDR3: TGTGCCAGCAGCGTAGGTGACGGGGCCTACGAGCAGTACTTC.

The rearrangement links TRBV30 to TRBJ1-1; 7 nucleotides match TRBD1. The junction had 9 bases not matched to a gene; V was cut back by 1 base and J by 1 base. The CDR3 is 16 amino acids. CDR1 is GTSNPN, CDR2 SVGIG, per germline (reference sequence). CDR3: CAWSGVGTVRNTEAFF. CDR3 bases: TGTGCCTGGAGTGGGGTGGGGACAGTACGGAACACTGAAGCTTTCTTT.

This clone was found a few times. The genes are TRBV14 and TRBJ1-1, with D possibly being TRBD1 (6 bases). Trimming cost V 4 bases and J 1 base, with 7 bases left between them. The CDR3 runs 13 residues. Germline V lookup: CDR1 SGHDN, CDR2 FVKESK. This CDR3 reads CASSLGQNTEAFF. CDR3 in DNA: TGTGCCAGCAGCCTGGGACAGAACACTGAAGCTTTCTTT.

V gene TRBV6-1 combines with J gene TRBJ2-5; 10 bases are shared with TRBD1. CDR1 and CDR2 (germline): MNHNS, SASEGT. The CDR3 totals 14 residues. Trimming removed 7 bases from V and 2 bases from J; junction bases left unmatched: 4. DNA of the CDR3: TGTGCCAGCACCCGGACAGGGGGTCAAGAGACCCAGTACTTC. Translation: CASTRTGGQETQYF.